A few counts support the clone carrying this TCR beta chain. This entry comes from a study of post-analysis software for immune sequencing data. The CDR3 is made up of 14 amino acids. The V gene's germline CDR1 is MDHEN and CDR2 SYDVKM. V was cut by 7 bases and J by 5 bases, with 15 bases left in between. Unique molecular identifiers tagged the TCR beta cDNA libraries. Roughly 510,000 cDNA molecules were recovered from an input of about 0.9 to 10 million T cells. TCRdb itself ran the PCR reads through MiXCR, one entry per CDR3 protein. This table holds under 200,000 distinct CDR3 sequences, 35% to 40% found once.

The receptor comes from a girl between 10 and 17 years old with multiple sclerosis. The sample in question was blood, obtained after autologous hematopoietic stem cell transplantation. V gene TRBV28 combines with J gene TRBJ1-5; weak D call: TRBD1 (5 bases). The CDR3 DNA is TGTGCCAGCACCATGAGGGCAGGGCATCAGCCCCAGCATTTT. Translating it yields CASTMRAGHQPQHF.